Below, 14 T cell receptor beta chains from the same sample are listed, as sequenced in a study of preoperative IRX-2 immunotherapy in early breast cancer. Described treatment: preoperative locoregional IRX-2 cytokine immunotherapy. Produced via immunoSEQ multiplex PCR; TCRdb's table is partial and in-frame only. The repertoire holds about 33,000 clones, with roughly 86% as singletons. This sample comprised tumor tissue, obtained after IRX-2 immunotherapy. The receptors here all came from a human donor with breast cancer.

This clone has a single count. This chain joins TRBV29-1 and TRBJ2-7, with D perhaps matching TRBD1 (6 bases). There are 15 residues in the CDR3. Germline V gene sequence: CDR1 SQVTM, CDR2 ANQGSEA. V lost 2 bases to trimming and J lost 6 bases, with 20 bases between them. The CDR3 DNA reads TGCAGCGTTGAACCCGTGACAGGAATGAAGGGCGAGCAGTACTTC. This translates into CSVEPVTGMKGEQYF.

The chain combines TRBV12-5 with TRBJ2-1, with 12 positions matching TRBD2. Per germline, CDR1 LGHNT and CDR2 FRNRAP. The CDR3 runs 16 residues. The J segment lost 6 bases and the V segment lost 6 bases, leaving 9 bases of the junction unmatched. The CDR3 coding sequence is TGTGCTAGTGGCCTTCTAGCGGGGGGGTTTCCCAATGAGCAGTTCTTC. This translates into CASGLLAGGFPNEQFF.

On this clone itself: The junction does not match germline at one end; this may be a read error. V is TRBV6-4 and J is TRBJ2-1; D is possibly TRBD2 (7 bases). This CDR3 has 16 amino acids. CDR1 and CDR2 (germline): MRHNA, SNTAGT. The DNA of the CDR3 is TGTGCCAGCAGTTACTCCGCGGGGGCCAACTACAATGAGCAGTTCTTC. This encodes CASSYSAGANYNEQFF.

The J gene is TRBJ1-1, the V gene TRBV1. TRBV1 is a known pseudogene. This CDR3 is 15 amino acids long. The CDR3 region is CASSQDSQRNTEAFF. The CDR3 coding sequence is TGCGCCAGCAGCCAAGATTCTCAGCGGAACACTGAAGCTTTCTTT.

The chain couples TRBV19 to TRBJ1-5, with 10 bases fitting TRBD1. This CDR3 is 16 amino acids long. V shed 3 bases, J shed 0 bases, and the junction held 2 bases outside the gene matches. Germline loops: CDR1 LNHDA, CDR2 SQIVND (reference sequence). The CDR3 sequence: CASSMGQGHSNQPQHF. Here the CDR3 DNA reads TGTGCCAGTAGTATGGGACAGGGGCATAGCAATCAGCCCCAGCATTTT.

The genes are TRBV19 and TRBJ1-2; D is ambiguous. This CDR3 contains 12 residues. The ends were cut back, 6 bases at V and 8 bases at J, with 13 bases in the middle. Germline-derived CDR1 and CDR2 are LNHDA and SQIVND (reference sequence). CDR3 loop: CASRGRGWGYTF. The CDR3 DNA follows: TGTGCCAGTAGGGGCCGAGGATGGGGCTACACCTTC.

The CDR3 bases are TGTGCCAGCGGGTACATAGGAAGGGGGGAGCAGTACGTC. This codes for CASGYIGRGEQYV. The V call is TRBV5-8, the J call TRBJ2-7; a weak D match, TRBD1 (6 bases). The V gene's germline CDR1 is SGHTS and CDR2 YDEGEE. The germline V and J ends were trimmed by 7 bases and 7 bases, with 18 bases remaining between them. CDR3 length: 13 residues.

This chain uses TRBV7-6 with TRBJ2-1, with 12 bases lining up with TRBD2. The CDR3 runs to 14 residues. V lost 5 bases and J lost 8; bases outside the gene matches: 4. Germline values: CDR1 SGHVS, CDR2 FNYEAQ. The CDR3 nucleotides read TGTGCCAGCAGCCGGACTAGCGGGAAAGATGAGCAGTTCTTC. This sequence encodes CASSRTSGKDEQFF.

This chain joins TRBV10-2 and TRBJ2-2; either TRBD1 or TRBD2 may supply D (5 bases each). CDR3 size: 12 residues. Trimming cost V 7 bases and J 4 bases, with 7 bases left between them. Looked up from germline, CDR1 is WSHSY and CDR2 is SAAADI. The CDR3 nucleotides are TGCGCCAGCACCGGGGCCACCGGGGAGCTGTTTTTT. Its translation: CASTGATGELFF.

The V call is TRBV19, the J call TRBJ1-5; a weak D match, TRBD1 (5 bases). The CDR3 loop spans 15 amino acids. Trimming removed 5 bases at V and 4 bases at J, with 15 bases between. CDR1 and CDR2 (germline): LNHDA, SQIVND (reference sequence). The CDR3 DNA reads as TGTGCCAGTAGTGGGGGAGAGGCGGCAAATCAGCCCCAGCATTTT. Translated, it gives CASSGGEAANQPQHF.

The rearrangement joins TRBV11-3 to TRBJ1-1; TRBD1 matches 9 bases. The CDR3 loop spans 16 amino acids. J lost 0 bases, V lost 5 bases, and 7 bases had no gene match. Looked up from germline, CDR1 is SGHNT and CDR2 is YENEEA. CDR3 in DNA: TGTGCCAGCAGCGAGGACAGGGGTAACATGAACACTGAAGCTTTCTTT. Protein: CASSEDRGNMNTEAFF. Variable domain in full (rest from reference TRBV11-3 and TRBJ1-1): EAGVVQSPRYKIIEKKQPVAFWCNPISGHNTLYWYLQNLGQGPELLIRYENEEAVDDSQLPKDRFSAERLKGVDSTLKIQPAELGDSAVYLCASSEDRGNMNTEAFFGQGTRLTVV.

This clone was seen just once. The CDR3 DNA reads TGTGCCATCAGGGGAGTGGCGGGGTACAATGAGCAGTTCTTC. It codes for CAIRGVAGYNEQFF. The genes are TRBV6-8 and TRBJ2-1, with D perhaps TRBD1 or TRBD2 (6 bases each). CDR1 and CDR2 from the germline V gene are MNHGY and SAAAGT. CDR3 length: 14 residues. Trimming took 10 bases from V and 4 from J, leaving 17 bases between them.

This clone came up once. This chain uses TRBV15 with TRBJ1-4; D gene ambiguous. Trimming removed 0 bases from V and 10 bases from J, with 18 bases in between. Germline CDR1 LNHNV, CDR2 YYDKDF (reference sequence). This CDR3 contains 16 residues. The CDR3 reads CATSRDPPPEVGKLFF. The DNA of the CDR3 is TGTGCCACCAGCAGAGATCCGCCTCCTGAGGTGGGAAAACTGTTTTTT.

This sequence joins TRBV11-3 and TRBJ2-2; no firm D call. The CDR3 spans 18 residues. The germline gives CDR1 SGHNT, CDR2 YENEEA. With 2 bases removed from V and 0 bases from J, the gap between germline ends came to 16 bases. The CDR3, as DNA: TGTGCCAGCAGCTTATCTCCAGTTGGCGTTTCGAACACCGGGGAGCTGTTTTTT. It specifies CASSLSPVGVSNTGELFF.